The 10 T cell receptor beta chains in this list originate from one sample, sequenced in a study of control samples from healthy donors and cancer patients. Profiled with immunoSEQ multiplex PCR; TCRdb holds only in-frame clones, not every one. The sample lists roughly 74,000 clones, about 93% occurring once. The specimen sequenced was blood. The receptor source for this set is a woman under 30 in good health.

V and J are TRBV7-8 and TRBJ2-3; 8 bases are a match to TRBD1. This CDR3 is built from 13 residues. CDR1 SGHVS and CDR2 FQNEAQ come from the germline V gene. V lost 5 bases to trimming and J lost 6 bases; unmatched junction nucleotides: 4. The CDR3 protein is CASSRQGSDTQYF. CDR3 DNA: TGTGCCAGCAGCCGACAGGGGAGCGATACGCAGTATTTT.

The chain joins TRBV4-2 to TRBJ1-2; a possible D gene is TRBD1 (6 bases). There are 15 residues in the CDR3. Trimming left V 4 bases short and J 2 bases short, with 14 bases between. Germline V gene sequence: CDR1 LGHNA, CDR2 YNFKEQ. This CDR3 is CASSPGEGVNYGYTF. The DNA of the CDR3 is TGTGCCAGCAGCCCCGGGGAGGGGGTAAACTATGGCTACACCTTC.

The chain recombines TRBV9 with TRBJ2-2; TRBD1 matches 7 bases. Germline V CDR1 and CDR2: SGDLS, YYNGEE. This CDR3 spans 13 amino acids. The ends lost 4 bases at V and 7 bases at J; junction bases unmatched: 4. The CDR3 loop is CASSHRTGGELFF. The CDR3 DNA follows: TGTGCCAGCAGCCATCGGACAGGCGGGGAGCTGTTTTTT.

The J gene is TRBJ1-6, the V gene TRBV6-6, with 8 bases identical to TRBD1. The CDR3 sequence is 16 residues long. V shed 6 bases and J 8 bases; nucleotides not matched to a gene: 12. CDR1 MNHNY and CDR2 SVGAGI come from the germline V gene (reference sequence). The CDR3 sequence: CASRPTRQGTYSPLHF. The CDR3 region has the DNA TGTGCCAGCAGACCAACCCGACAGGGGACCTATTCACCCCTCCACTTT.

The J gene is TRBJ2-1, the V gene TRBV11-2; 7 positions agree with TRBD2. The CDR3 consists of 16 residues. Germline V CDR1 and CDR2: SGHAT, FQNNGV. J lost 0 bases, V lost 3 bases, and 5 bases had no gene match. CDR3 sequence: CASSLGGLNSYNEQFF. The CDR3 DNA follows: TGTGCCAGCAGCTTGGGAGGGCTAAACTCCTACAATGAGCAGTTCTTC.

This sequence joins TRBV7-3 and TRBJ1-1; 9 bases are shared with TRBD1. There are 14 residues in the CDR3. Germline CDR1 is SGHTA and CDR2 is FQGTGA. The V segment lost 5 bases and the J segment 5 bases; nucleotides outside the gene matches: 6. The DNA of the CDR3 is TGTGCCAGCAGCCAACGGGACAGGGTAACTGAAGCTTTCTTT. Encoded protein: CASSQRDRVTEAFF.

This chain connects TRBV28 to TRBJ1-6; D is ambiguous. Trimming took off 3 bases at V and 2 bases at J, with 5 bases between the two ends. The length of the CDR3 is 14 residues. The germline CDR1 and CDR2 sequences are MDHEN and SYDVKM. The CDR3 coding sequence is TGTGCCAGCAGTTTCTACACCTATAATTCACCCCTCCACTTT. This sequence encodes CASSFYTYNSPLHF.

The rearrangement joins TRBV3-1 (or the pseudogene TRBV3-2) to TRBJ1-5, with 9 bases fitting TRBD1. Germline assignment: CDR1 LGHDT and CDR2 YNNKEL (reference sequence). Unmatched junction bases numbered 4, after V lost 6 bases and J lost 4 bases. The CDR3 covers 14 residues. For the CDR3, the DNA is TGTGCCAGCAGTTCCGACAGGGGGAATCAGCCCCAGCATTTT. Residues: CASSSDRGNQPQHF.

This chain uses TRBV5-6 with TRBJ2-2; D unresolved. The CDR3 runs 13 residues. Germline V gene lookup returns CDR1 SGHDT and CDR2 YYEEEE. Trimming cost V 4 bases and J 6 bases, with 10 bases left between them. DNA for the CDR3: TGTGCCAGCAGCACGATTTACTCCGGGGAGCTGTTTTTT. It is translated as CASSTIYSGELFF.

The J gene is TRBJ1-2, the V gene TRBV3-1 (or the pseudogene TRBV3-2), with 8 bases matching TRBD1. The ends lost 4 bases at V and 3 bases at J; junction bases unmatched: 4. The CDR3 covers 14 residues. Germline V gene data show CDR1 as LGHDT and CDR2 as YNNKEL (reference sequence). The CDR3 region is CASSRSGQDYGYTF. The DNA of the CDR3 is TGTGCCAGCAGCCGCTCGGGACAGGACTATGGCTACACCTTC.